Given below is one TCR beta chain in context. Its target is unknown. The source of the sample is a study of beta chain features in type 1 diabetes. Study outcomes and limitations: PCR, the amplification step, might favor shorter templates, equally in patients and controls. Cells carrying high TCR expression could end up over-represented when cDNA is sequenced. Shorter TCRB CDR3s, moderately but significantly so, were found in Type 1 diabetes patients in all four CD4+ subsets. Fewer insertions but more deletions were seen at VDJ junctions in type 1 diabetes patients.

Germline lookup yields CDR1 SGHRS and CDR2 YFSETQ. The CDR3 totals 15 residues. V lost 1 base to trimming and J lost 2 bases; unmatched junction nucleotides: 6. Expressed TCRB transcripts were sequenced, since all the RNA that had been isolated was reverse transcribed. Only in-frame clones appear in the TCRdb table, and some are missing; sequencing was by immunoSEQ multiplex PCR. The table records 250,000 to 300,000 clones, 14% of them present only once. The chain joins TRBV5-1 to TRBJ2-7, with 7 nucleotides matching TRBD1. The TCR sequence derives from a man aged 25 to 40 with type 1 diabetes. Sequenced input: naive CD4+ T cells from blood. The CDR3 sequence: CASSLLETGTYEQYF. The DNA for the CDR3 is TGCGCCAGCAGCTTGTTAGAGACAGGGACCTACGAGCAGTACTTC.